Sequencing of this TCR beta chain was carried out in a study of OX40 agonist ivuxolimab in advanced cancers. Clones were read by immunoSEQ multiplex PCR, and TCRdb kept only the in-frame ones, dropping some. The data show about 50,000 clones, around nine tenths seen once. This CDR3 spans 16 amino acids. Trimming cost V 5 bases and J 6 bases; bases outside gene matches: 8. CDR1 is SNHLY and CDR2 is FYNNEI in the germline V gene. The TCR originated in an adult with an advanced solid tumor such as melanoma, head and neck, liver or kidney cancer. The chain links TRBV2 to TRBJ2-1; the match to TRBD1 covers 12 bases. The sequencing used CD4+ or CD8+ T cells sorted from blood, collected in a trial of the OX40 agonist ivuxolimab. The CDR3 region has the DNA TGTGCCAGCAGTTCCGACGGGACAGGGGGCATCAATGAGCAGTTCTTC. This translates into CASSSDGTGGINEQFF.